One and the same sample provided the 7 T cell receptor beta chains below, sequenced in a study of cytomegalovirus exposure and HLA in healthy donors (dated 2017 in TCRdb). The protocol used for the library was the immunoSEQ multiplex PCR assay. For the multiplex PCR, a mixture combining 60 forward primers for TCR Vbeta segments and 13 reverse primers for TCR Jbeta segments was used. Entries here come from immuneACCESS through TCRdb and include only in-frame sequences with V and J called. Some clones fail to appear in such tables; in the studies checked, an unresolved V gene covers under half of the shortfall, and the cause of the remainder is unknown. This sample gives about 98,000 clones in total; roughly four fifths of them show up just once. The top ten hold approximately 3.7% of the sample. Sample: PBMCs. The receptors here all came from a female donor in good health and CMV-seropositive.

The chain has TRBV4-1 and TRBJ1-1, with D unclear. This CDR3 spans 14 amino acids. V was cut by 8 bases and J by 0 bases, with 13 bases left in between. Germline V gives CDR1 MGHRA, CDR2 YSYEKL. Here the CDR3 reads CASARVGMNTEAFF. The CDR3 DNA reads as TGCGCCAGCGCGAGGGTTGGCATGAACACTGAAGCTTTCTTT.

J is TRBJ2-7 and V is TRBV27; 10 bases fit TRBD1. With V trimmed by 3 bases and J by 4 bases, 6 bases remained unmatched. CDR3 length: 15 amino acids. CDR1 is MNHEY, CDR2 SMNVEV, per germline (reference sequence). The CDR3 protein is CASSFRGQGSYEQYF. The CDR3 DNA reads TGTGCCAGCAGTTTCAGGGGACAGGGGAGTTACGAGCAGTACTTC.

This sequence joins TRBV14 and TRBJ2-7; D is possibly TRBD1 (5 bases). V was shortened by 4 bases and J by 3 bases, with 13 bases between the two germline ends. Germline V lookup: CDR1 SGHDN, CDR2 FVKESK. CDR3 length: 14 amino acids. The CDR3 is CASSRIRQLYEQYF. Here the CDR3 DNA reads TGTGCCAGCAGCCGCATACGACAGCTCTACGAGCAGTACTTC. Drawing the rest from reference TRBV14 and TRBJ2-7, the complete variable domain is EAGVTQFPSHSVIEKGQTVTLRCDPISGHDNLYWYRRVMGKEIKFLLHFVKESKQDESGMPNNRFLAERTGGTYSTLKVQPAELEDSGVYFCASSRIRQLYEQYFGPGTRLTVT.

This clone appeared once. V usage is TRBV7-9 and J usage is TRBJ2-2; D might be TRBD1 (5 bases). V lost 3 bases and J 4 bases, leaving 15 bases between the germline ends. The CDR3 consists of 16 residues. Per germline, CDR1 SEHNR and CDR2 FQNEAQ (reference sequence). The CDR3 nucleotides are TGTGCCAGCAGCTTGGACACAAAATCCCCCACCGGGGAGCTGTTTTTT. Its translation: CASSLDTKSPTGELFF.

The CDR3 here is CASSSARQDTEAFF. CDR3 DNA sequence: TGCGCCAGCAGTTCCGCCCGACAGGACACTGAAGCTTTCTTT. The V call is TRBV4-1, the J call TRBJ1-1; D may be TRBD1 (6 bases). CDR3 size: 14 residues. V was trimmed by 6 bases and J by 3 bases, leaving 14 bases between them. CDR1 is MGHRA and CDR2 is YSYEKL in the germline V gene.

The genes are TRBV11-2 and TRBJ1-1; D unresolved. The CDR3 contains 17 residues. Trimming took 0 bases from V and 0 from J, leaving 14 bases between them. From germline, CDR1 is SGHAT and CDR2 FQNNGV. The CDR3 nucleotides read TGTGCCAGCAGCTTAGAGGGGAGGGAGCGCTTGAACACTGAAGCTTTCTTT. Translation: CASSLEGRERLNTEAFF.

The chain uses TRBV7-3 and TRBJ2-1; D unclear. The CDR3 has 16 amino acids. Deletions cut 3 bases from V and 4 bases from J, with 16 bases between. CDR1 SGHTA and CDR2 FQGTGA come from the germline V gene. The CDR3 region is CASSLGGHGAYNEQFF. DNA for the CDR3: TGTGCCAGCAGCTTGGGTGGGCACGGCGCTTACAATGAGCAGTTCTTC.